This entry is about one T cell receptor beta chain. The CDR3 extends over 13 amino acids. CDR1 is SGHNT, CDR2 YYREEE, per germline (reference sequence). After removal of 0 bases from V and 7 bases from J, the junction contained 1 base not matched to a gene. This sample is part of a study of technical replicates of blood from a handful of donors. The assay was immunoSEQ multiplex PCR, and TCRdb's table has in-frame clones only and misses some. The sample includes around 84,000 clones, less than 98% of them seen just once. The J gene is TRBJ2-1, the V gene TRBV5-4; 7 bases fit TRBD2. This sequence originates from a human donor in good health. The source material was T cells isolated from PBMCs. CDR3 sequence: CASSLVGGNEQFF. CDR3 coding DNA: TGTGCCAGCAGCTTGGTGGGGGGGAATGAGCAGTTCTTC.